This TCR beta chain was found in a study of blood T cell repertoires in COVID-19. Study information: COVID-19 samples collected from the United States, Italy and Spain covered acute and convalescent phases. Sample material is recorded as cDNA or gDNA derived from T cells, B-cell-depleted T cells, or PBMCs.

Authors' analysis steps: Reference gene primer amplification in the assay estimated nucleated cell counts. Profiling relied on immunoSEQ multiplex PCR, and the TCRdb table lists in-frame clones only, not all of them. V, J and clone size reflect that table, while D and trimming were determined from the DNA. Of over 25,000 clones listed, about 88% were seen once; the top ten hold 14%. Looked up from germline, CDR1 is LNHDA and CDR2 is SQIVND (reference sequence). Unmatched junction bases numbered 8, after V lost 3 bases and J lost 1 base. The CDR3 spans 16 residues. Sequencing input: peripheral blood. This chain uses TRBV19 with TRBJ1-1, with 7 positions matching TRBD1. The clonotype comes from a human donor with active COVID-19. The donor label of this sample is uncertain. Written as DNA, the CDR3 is TGTGCCAGTAGTATTTTATTTGGGACAGCGAACACTGAAGCTTTCTTT. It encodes CASSILFGTANTEAFF.